The subject of this entry is one T cell receptor (beta chain). The antigen remains unidentified. This sample was taken from a study of Ad26.COV2.S vaccination and SARS-CoV-2 variants. Deletions cut 7 bases from V and 0 bases from J, with 7 bases between. The CDR3 is 14 residues long. Germline values: CDR1 MNHEY, CDR2 SVGAGI. Profiled with immunoSEQ multiplex PCR; TCRdb holds only in-frame clones, not every one. The sample holds tens of thousands of clones; 75% to 85% are singletons and the top ten take less than 50%. Points from the study as a whole: Total T cell responses may have been underestimated by the TCR breadth and depth analyses. Breadth, reportedly substantial, characterized the spike-specific CD8+ and CD4+ T cell responses after vaccination. Breadth measured for non-spike TCRs was similar across vaccine and placebo recipients.

The J gene is TRBJ2-6, the V gene TRBV6-5; D not resolved. This receptor was taken from a human donor who had recovered from COVID-19. Sample: peripheral blood, taken after recovery from COVID-19. The CDR3 sequence is CASKRPSGANVLTF. The CDR3 nucleotides are TGTGCCAGCAAGCGACCCTCTGGGGCCAACGTCCTGACTTTC.